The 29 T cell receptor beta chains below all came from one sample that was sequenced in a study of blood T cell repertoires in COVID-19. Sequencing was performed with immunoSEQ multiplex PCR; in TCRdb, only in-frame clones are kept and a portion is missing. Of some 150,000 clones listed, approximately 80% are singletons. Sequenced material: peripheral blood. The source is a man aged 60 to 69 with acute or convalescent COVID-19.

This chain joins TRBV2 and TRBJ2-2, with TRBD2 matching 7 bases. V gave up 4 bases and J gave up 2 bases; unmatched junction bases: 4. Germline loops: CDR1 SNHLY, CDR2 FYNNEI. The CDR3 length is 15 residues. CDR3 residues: CASSASGVNTGELFF. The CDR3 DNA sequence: TGTGCCAGCAGTGCCAGCGGGGTAAACACCGGGGAGCTGTTTTTT.

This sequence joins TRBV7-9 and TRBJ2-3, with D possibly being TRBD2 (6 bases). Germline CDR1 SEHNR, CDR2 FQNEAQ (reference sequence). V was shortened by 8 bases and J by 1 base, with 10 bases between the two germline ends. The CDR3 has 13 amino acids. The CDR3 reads CASGIAGTDTQYF. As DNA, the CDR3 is TGTGCCAGCGGTATAGCGGGCACAGATACGCAGTATTTT.

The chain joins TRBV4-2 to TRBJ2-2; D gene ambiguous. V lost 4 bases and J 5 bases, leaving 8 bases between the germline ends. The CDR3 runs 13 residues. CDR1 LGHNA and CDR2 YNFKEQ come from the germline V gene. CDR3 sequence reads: CASSLYGTGELFF. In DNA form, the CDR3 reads TGTGCCAGCAGCCTTTACGGGACCGGGGAGCTGTTTTTT.

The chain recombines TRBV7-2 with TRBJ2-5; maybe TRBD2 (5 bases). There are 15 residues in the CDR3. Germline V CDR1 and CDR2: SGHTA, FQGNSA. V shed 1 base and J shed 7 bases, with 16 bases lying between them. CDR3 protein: CASSLDFGGLRTQYF. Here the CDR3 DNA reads TGTGCCAGCAGCTTAGACTTCGGAGGCCTCAGGACCCAGTACTTC.

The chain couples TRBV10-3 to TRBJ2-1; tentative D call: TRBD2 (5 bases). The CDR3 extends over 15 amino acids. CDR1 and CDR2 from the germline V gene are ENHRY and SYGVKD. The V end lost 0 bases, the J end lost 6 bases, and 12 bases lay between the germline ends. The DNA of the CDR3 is TGTGCCATCAGTGAGTCTGGCGGGCAGTTCAATGAGCAGTTCTTC. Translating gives CAISESGGQFNEQFF.

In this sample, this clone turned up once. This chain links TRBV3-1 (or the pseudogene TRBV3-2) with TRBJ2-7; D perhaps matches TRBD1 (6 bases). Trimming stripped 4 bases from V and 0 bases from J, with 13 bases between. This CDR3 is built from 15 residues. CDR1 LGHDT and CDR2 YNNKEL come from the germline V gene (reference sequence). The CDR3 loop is CASSRGTISSYEQYF. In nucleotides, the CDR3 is TGTGCCAGCAGCCGGGGGACAATAAGCTCCTACGAGCAGTACTTC.

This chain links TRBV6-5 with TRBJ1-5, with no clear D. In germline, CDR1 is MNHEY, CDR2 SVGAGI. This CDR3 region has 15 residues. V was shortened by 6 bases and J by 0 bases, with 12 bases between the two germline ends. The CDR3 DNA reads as TGTGCCAGCAGGGAGGGCATCTATAGCAATCAGCCCCAGCATTTT. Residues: CASREGIYSNQPQHF.

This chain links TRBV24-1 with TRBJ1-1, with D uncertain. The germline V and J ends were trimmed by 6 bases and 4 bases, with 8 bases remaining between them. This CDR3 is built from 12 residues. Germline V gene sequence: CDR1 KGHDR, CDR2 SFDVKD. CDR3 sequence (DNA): TGTGCCACCAGTCCTCGTCGCACTGAAGCTTTCTTT. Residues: CATSPRRTEAFF.

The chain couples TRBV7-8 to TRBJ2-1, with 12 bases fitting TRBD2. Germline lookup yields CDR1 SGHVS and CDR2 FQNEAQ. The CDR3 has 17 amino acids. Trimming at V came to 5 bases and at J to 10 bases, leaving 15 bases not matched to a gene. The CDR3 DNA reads TGTGCCAGCAGCACTCGCGGACAGGGAGGACTAGCGGGGGAGCAGTTCTTC. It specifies CASSTRGQGGLAGEQFF.

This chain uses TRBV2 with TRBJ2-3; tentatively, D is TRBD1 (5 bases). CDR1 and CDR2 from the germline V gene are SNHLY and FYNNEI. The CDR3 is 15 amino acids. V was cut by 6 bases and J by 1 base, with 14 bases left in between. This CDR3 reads CASSRTLPGTDTQYF. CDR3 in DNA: TGTGCCAGCAGCCGGACACTACCCGGCACAGATACGCAGTATTTT.

In DNA, the CDR3 is TGTGCCAGCAGTTTTGGGGGGATCCCATCAAAAATAAACTACGAGCAGTACTTC. Its translation: CASSFGGIPSKINYEQYF. The chain is built from TRBV28 and TRBJ2-7; D possibly corresponds to TRBD2 (6 bases). Germline assignment: CDR1 MDHEN and CDR2 SYDVKM. The CDR3 is 18 amino acids. Trimming cost V 3 bases and J 3 bases, with 24 bases left between them.

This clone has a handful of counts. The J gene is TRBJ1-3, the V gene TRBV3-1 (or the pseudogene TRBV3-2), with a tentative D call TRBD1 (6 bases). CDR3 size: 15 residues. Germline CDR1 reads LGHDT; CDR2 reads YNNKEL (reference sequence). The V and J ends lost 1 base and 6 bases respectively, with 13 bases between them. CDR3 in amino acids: CASSQVAGATNTIYF. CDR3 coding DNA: TGTGCCAGCAGCCAAGTGGCAGGGGCGACAAACACCATATATTTT.

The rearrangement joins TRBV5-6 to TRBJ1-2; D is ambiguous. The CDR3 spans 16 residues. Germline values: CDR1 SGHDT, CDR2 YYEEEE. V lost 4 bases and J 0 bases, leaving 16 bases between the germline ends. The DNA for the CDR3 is TGTGCCAGCAGCCCCTTGGGAGCCCATTCTAACTATGGCTACACCTTC. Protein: CASSPLGAHSNYGYTF.

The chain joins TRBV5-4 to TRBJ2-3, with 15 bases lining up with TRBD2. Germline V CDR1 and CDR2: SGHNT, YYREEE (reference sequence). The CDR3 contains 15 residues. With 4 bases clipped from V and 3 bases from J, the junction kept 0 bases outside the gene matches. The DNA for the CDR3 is TGTGCCAGCAGCGGACTAGCGGGGGGGACAGATACGCAGTATTTT. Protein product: CASSGLAGGTDTQYF. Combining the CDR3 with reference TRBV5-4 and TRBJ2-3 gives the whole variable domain ETGVTQSPTHLIKTRGQQVTLRCSSQSGHNTVSWYQQALGQGPQFIFQYYREEENGRGNFPPRFSGLQFPNYSSELNVNALELDDSALYLCASSGLAGGTDTQYFGPGTRLTVL.

The CDR3 region has the DNA TGTGCCAGCAGCGTAGTTCCTAGCGGGAGGGCTGGCACCGGGGAGCTGTTTTTT. Protein product: CASSVVPSGRAGTGELFF. The gene calls are TRBV9 and TRBJ2-2, with 12 bases matching TRBD2. In germline, CDR1 is SGDLS, CDR2 YYNGEE. There are 18 residues in the CDR3. Trimming took 0 bases from V and 4 from J; bases not matched to a gene: 7.

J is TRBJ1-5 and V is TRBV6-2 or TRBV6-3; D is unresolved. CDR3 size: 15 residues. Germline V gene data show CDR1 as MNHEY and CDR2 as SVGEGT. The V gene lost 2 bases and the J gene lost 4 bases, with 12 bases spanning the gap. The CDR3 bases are TGTGCCAGCAGTTACAAAGGGAGTATTAATCAGCCCCAGCATTTT. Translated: CASSYKGSINQPQHF.

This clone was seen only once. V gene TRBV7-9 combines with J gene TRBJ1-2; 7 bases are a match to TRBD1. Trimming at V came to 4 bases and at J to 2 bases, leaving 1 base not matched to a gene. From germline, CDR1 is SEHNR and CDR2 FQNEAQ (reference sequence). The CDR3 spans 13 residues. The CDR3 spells CASSSQGNYGYTF. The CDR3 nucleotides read TGTGCCAGCAGCTCACAGGGGAACTATGGCTACACCTTC. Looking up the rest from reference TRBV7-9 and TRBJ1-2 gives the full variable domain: DTGVSQNPRHKITKRGQNVTFRCDPISEHNRLYWYRQTLGQGPEFLTYFQNEAQLEKSRLLSDRFSAERPKGSFSTLEIQRTEQGDSAMYLCASSSQGNYGYTFGSGTRLTVV.

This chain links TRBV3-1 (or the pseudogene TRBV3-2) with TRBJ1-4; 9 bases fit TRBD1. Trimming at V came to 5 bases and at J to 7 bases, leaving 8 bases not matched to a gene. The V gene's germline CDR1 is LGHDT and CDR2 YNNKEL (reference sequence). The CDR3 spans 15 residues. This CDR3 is CASSGSGTGSEKLFF. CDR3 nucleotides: TGTGCCAGCAGCGGTTCCGGGACAGGGAGTGAAAAACTGTTTTTT.

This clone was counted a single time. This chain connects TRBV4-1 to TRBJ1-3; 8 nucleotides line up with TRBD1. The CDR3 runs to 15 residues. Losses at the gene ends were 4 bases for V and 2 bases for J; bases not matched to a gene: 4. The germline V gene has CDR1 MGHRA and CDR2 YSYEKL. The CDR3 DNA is TGCGCCAGCAGCCGAGACAGGGGCCCTGGAAACACCATATATTTT. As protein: CASSRDRGPGNTIYF.

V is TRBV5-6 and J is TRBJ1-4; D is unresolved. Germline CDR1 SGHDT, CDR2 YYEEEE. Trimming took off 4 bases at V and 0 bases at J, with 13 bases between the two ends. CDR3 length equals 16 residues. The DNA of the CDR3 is TGTGCCAGCAGCCGGGTTTCGAGAACAACTAATGAAAAACTGTTTTTT. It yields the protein CASSRVSRTTNEKLFF.

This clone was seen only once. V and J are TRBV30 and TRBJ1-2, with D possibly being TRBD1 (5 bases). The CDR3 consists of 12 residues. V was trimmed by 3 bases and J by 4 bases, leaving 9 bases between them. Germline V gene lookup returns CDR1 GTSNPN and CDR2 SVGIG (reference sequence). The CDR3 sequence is CAWSGDFYGYTF. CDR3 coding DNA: TGTGCCTGGAGCGGGGACTTCTATGGCTACACCTTC.

The CDR3 region is CASSFPGGLGYTF. Here the CDR3 DNA reads TGTGCCAGCAGCTTTCCAGGGGGCCTCGGCTACACCTTC. The chain carries TRBV5-4 and TRBJ1-2; 8 bases fit TRBD1. The V gene's germline CDR1 is SGHNT and CDR2 YYREEE (reference sequence). J was trimmed by 8 bases and V by 2 bases; bases with no gene match: 5. The CDR3 is made up of 13 amino acids.

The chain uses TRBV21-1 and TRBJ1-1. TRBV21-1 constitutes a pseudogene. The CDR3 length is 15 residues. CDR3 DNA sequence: TGTGCCAGCAGTCGTTCAGGGAGGCCGTACACTGAAGCTTTCTTT. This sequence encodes CASSRSGRPYTEAFF.

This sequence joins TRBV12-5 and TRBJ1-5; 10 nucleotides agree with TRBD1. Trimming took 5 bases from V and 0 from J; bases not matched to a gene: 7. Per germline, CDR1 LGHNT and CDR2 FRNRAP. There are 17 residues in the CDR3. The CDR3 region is CASGHRDRGNSNQPQHF. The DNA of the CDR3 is TGTGCTAGTGGTCACCGGGACAGGGGAAATAGCAATCAGCCCCAGCATTTT.

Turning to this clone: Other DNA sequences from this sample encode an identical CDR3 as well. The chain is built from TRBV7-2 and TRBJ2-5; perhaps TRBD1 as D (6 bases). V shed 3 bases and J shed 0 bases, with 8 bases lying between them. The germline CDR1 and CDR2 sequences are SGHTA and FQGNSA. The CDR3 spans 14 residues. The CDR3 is CASSLDRNQETQYF. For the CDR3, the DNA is TGTGCCAGCAGCTTGGACAGAAACCAAGAGACCCAGTACTTC. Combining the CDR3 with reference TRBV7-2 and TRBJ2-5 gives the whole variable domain GAGVSQSPSNKVTEKGKDVELRCDPISGHTALYWYRQSLGQGLEFLIYFQGNSAPDKSGLPSDRFSAERTGGSVSTLTIQRTQQEDSAVYLCASSLDRNQETQYFGPGTRLLVL.

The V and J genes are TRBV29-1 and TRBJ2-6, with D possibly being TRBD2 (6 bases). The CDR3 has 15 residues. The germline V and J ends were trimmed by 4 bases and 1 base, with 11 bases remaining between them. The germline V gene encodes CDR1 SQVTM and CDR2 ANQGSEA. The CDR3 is CSVGAGTSGANVLTF. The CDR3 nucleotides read TGCAGCGTTGGCGCCGGGACTTCTGGGGCCAACGTCCTGACTTTC.

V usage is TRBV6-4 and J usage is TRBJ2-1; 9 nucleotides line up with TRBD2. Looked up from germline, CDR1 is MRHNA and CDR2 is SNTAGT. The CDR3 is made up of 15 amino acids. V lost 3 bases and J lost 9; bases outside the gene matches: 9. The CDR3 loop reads CASSEFGGGAGEQFF. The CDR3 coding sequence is TGTGCCAGCAGTGAATTTGGCGGGGGGGCTGGTGAGCAGTTCTTC.

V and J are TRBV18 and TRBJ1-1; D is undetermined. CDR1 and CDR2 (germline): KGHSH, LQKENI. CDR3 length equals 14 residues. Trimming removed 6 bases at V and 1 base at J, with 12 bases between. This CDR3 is CASSTRRGNTEAFF. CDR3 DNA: TGTGCCAGCTCCACCCGGCGGGGGAACACTGAAGCTTTCTTT.

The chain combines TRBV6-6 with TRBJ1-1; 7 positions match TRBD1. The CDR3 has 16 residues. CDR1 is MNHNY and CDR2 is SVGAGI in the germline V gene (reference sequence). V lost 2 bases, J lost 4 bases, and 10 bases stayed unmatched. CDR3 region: CASSYPPGQRITEAFF. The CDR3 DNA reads TGTGCCAGCAGTTACCCACCGGGACAGAGAATCACTGAAGCTTTCTTT.